These 6 T cell receptor beta chains were sequenced from one sample in a study of T cell changes during pregnancy in multiple sclerosis. The data were produced by immunoSEQ multiplex PCR, yet TCRdb's version contains in-frame clones alone and is incomplete. The data hold about 40,000 clones, with about 92% observed a single time. The sequences come from peripheral blood, collected before pregnancy. The receptors were gathered from a female donor with multiple sclerosis, enrolled in a pregnancy study.

The genes are TRBV4-2 and TRBJ2-7; 7 bases are a match to TRBD2. V dropped 1 base and J dropped 5; count of bases not matched to a gene: 8. Germline V gives CDR1 LGHNA, CDR2 YNFKEQ. The CDR3 is made up of 15 amino acids. DNA for the CDR3: TGTGCCAGCAGCCAAGGGGGGGGGTACCTGAACGAGCAGTACTTC. This gives the protein CASSQGGGYLNEQYF.

This sequence joins TRBV5-6 and TRBJ2-5, with 9 bases aligning to TRBD1. The J call could be wrong; TRBJ2-7 is a better fit for the DNA end. Germline V gene lookup returns CDR1 SGHDT and CDR2 YYEEEE. The CDR3 spans 13 residues. CDR3 in DNA: TGTGCCAGCACCGGGACAGGGACCTACGAGCAGTACTTC. Translating it yields CASTGTGTYEQYF.

The V gene is TRBV19, the J gene TRBJ1-1, with D possibly TRBD1 on 6 matching bases. The germline V gene has CDR1 LNHDA and CDR2 SQIVND (reference sequence). V dropped 1 base and J dropped 3 bases, with 12 bases sitting between them. The CDR3 is made up of 15 amino acids. CDR3: CASSIARGRDTEAFF. For the CDR3, the DNA is TGTGCCAGTAGTATAGCTAGGGGGAGGGACACTGAAGCTTTCTTT.

The V and J genes are TRBV28 and TRBJ2-3; 12 bases align to TRBD2. The V segment lost 8 bases and the J segment 2 bases; nucleotides outside the gene matches: 8. The CDR3 sequence is 16 residues long. The V gene's germline CDR1 is MDHEN and CDR2 SYDVKM. The CDR3 reads CASAWTSGTYTDTQYF. As DNA, the CDR3 is TGTGCCAGCGCATGGACTAGCGGGACCTACACAGATACGCAGTATTTT.

V gene TRBV18 combines with J gene TRBJ1-2; TRBD1 agrees at 7 bases. The V gene end was trimmed by 6 bases and the J gene end by 8 bases; junction bases not matched to a gene: 9. The V gene's germline CDR1 is KGHSH and CDR2 LQKENI. CDR3 length equals 13 residues. CDR3 amino acids: CASSPGTDRGYTF. The DNA of the CDR3 is TGTGCCAGCTCTCCCGGGACAGATAGAGGCTACACCTTC. Complete variable domain (other parts from reference TRBV18 and TRBJ1-2): NAGVMQNPRHLVRRRGQEARLRCSPMKGHSHVYWYRQLPEEGLKFMVYLQKENIIDESGMPKERFSAEFPKEGPSILRIQQVVRGDSAAYFCASSPGTDRGYTFGSGTRLTVV.

This rearrangement joins TRBV4-1 to TRBJ2-7; 7 bases are a match to TRBD1. This CDR3 has 14 residues. The germline V gene encodes CDR1 MGHRA and CDR2 YSYEKL. V was pared by 0 bases and J by 3 bases, with 2 bases of the junction left unmatched. CDR3 DNA: TGCGCCAGCAGCCAAGAAACAGGGGACTACGAGCAGTACTTC. It specifies CASSQETGDYEQYF.